These 25 T cell receptor beta chains were all obtained from the same sample, sequenced in a study of T cells in localized non-small cell lung cancer. Profiling relied on immunoSEQ multiplex PCR, and the TCRdb table lists in-frame clones only, not all of them. The sample gives roughly 30,000 clones, around 90% of which show up once; around 4% is in the top ten. The sample consisted of peripheral blood mononuclear cells, taken before any cancer treatment. The receptors shown here come from a woman aged 40-70 years with stage III lung adenocarcinoma.

The rearrangement uses TRBV30 and TRBJ1-2; D possibly corresponds to TRBD1 (6 bases). CDR3 length: 20 amino acids. The V end lost 5 bases, the J end lost 7 bases, and 38 bases lay between the germline ends. The germline V gene has CDR1 GTSNPN and CDR2 SVGIG (reference sequence). CDR3 sequence reads: CAWGKGGYSLGSLSTGGYTF. CDR3 DNA sequence: TGTGCCTGGGGCAAAGGGGGGTACTCACTCGGGAGTCTATCAACGGGTGGCTACACCTTC.

The chain links TRBV9 to TRBJ2-5; 8 bases agree with TRBD1. Germline V gene sequence: CDR1 SGDLS, CDR2 YYNGEE. This CDR3 is 16 amino acids long. J gave up 4 bases and V 4 bases, and 12 bases lay outside the gene matches. CDR3: CASSRGSSGGSETQYF. The CDR3 region has the DNA TGTGCCAGCAGCCGCGGCTCCTCAGGGGGCTCAGAGACCCAGTACTTC.

The CDR3 nucleotides are TGCAGCGTCAGACAGTTCCAAGGTGAAGCTTTCTTT. Residues: CSVRQFQGEAFF. The chain combines TRBV29-1 with TRBJ1-1; D is possibly TRBD1 (5 bases). There are 12 residues in the CDR3. Germline values: CDR1 SQVTM, CDR2 ANQGSEA. The V end was cut by 6 bases, the J end by 7 bases, with 15 bases between.

This chain uses TRBV4-1 with TRBJ2-1; D may be TRBD2 (6 bases). Trimming left V 4 bases short and J 8 bases short, with 12 bases between. Germline V gives CDR1 MGHRA, CDR2 YSYEKL. The CDR3 is made up of 13 amino acids. The CDR3 region has the DNA TGCGCCAGCAGCCCGGGACTTGGGGATGAGCAGTTCTTC. This codes for CASSPGLGDEQFF.

The CDR3 nucleotides read TGTGCCAGCAGCTTGCTCGGGCGGAACCAAGAGACCCAGTACTTC. Amino acid sequence: CASSLLGRNQETQYF. The rearrangement uses TRBV5-6 and TRBJ2-5, with D uncertain. This CDR3 region has 15 residues. CDR1 is SGHDT, CDR2 YYEEEE, per germline. Trimming cost V 1 base and J 0 bases, with 10 bases left between them.

DNA of the CDR3: TGTGCCAGCATCGACCGACCGGGCCATGGAATGAACACTGAAGCTTTCTTT. Protein sequence: CASIDRPGHGMNTEAFF. The chain combines TRBV7-9 with TRBJ1-1; D remains ambiguous. Trimming took off 7 bases at V and 0 bases at J, with 21 bases between the two ends. Looked up from germline, CDR1 is SEHNR and CDR2 is FQNEAQ (reference sequence). The CDR3 runs to 17 residues.

The gene calls are TRBV6-5 and TRBJ2-5, with D unresolved. Between the trimmed V and J ends, which lost 2 bases and 5 bases, there was a span of 3 bases. CDR1 MNHEY and CDR2 SVGAGI come from the germline V gene. The CDR3 sequence is 11 residues long. The CDR3 loop reads CASSYGETQYF. The CDR3 nucleotides are TGTGCCAGCAGTTACGGGGAGACCCAGTACTTC.

V usage is TRBV28 and J usage is TRBJ2-7; 7 nucleotides match TRBD1. The CDR3 is 13 amino acids. J was trimmed by 11 bases and V by 4 bases; bases with no gene match: 11. Germline values: CDR1 MDHEN, CDR2 SYDVKM. CDR3 in DNA: TGTGCCAGCAGTTCAGCCCCGTGGGACAGCGAGTACTTC. Amino acid sequence: CASSSAPWDSEYF.

The J gene is TRBJ1-1, the V gene TRBV10-3; D not certain. The germline V gene has CDR1 ENHRY and CDR2 SYGVKD. The CDR3 is made up of 15 amino acids. The V end lost 4 bases, the J end lost 1 base, and 13 bases lay between the germline ends. The CDR3 reads CAISVDASPNTEAFF. The CDR3 nucleotides are TGTGCCATCAGTGTGGACGCTTCCCCGAACACTGAAGCTTTCTTT.

Points on this clone: The junction departs from the called germline gene at one end, perhaps through a read error. This chain uses TRBV28 with TRBJ1-2, with 12 bases matching TRBD1. The CDR3 covers 18 residues. Germline V gene data show CDR1 as MDHEN and CDR2 as SYDVKM. The CDR3 reads CASSGTGTGGPIFYSYTF. The CDR3, as DNA: TGTGCCAGCAGTGGCACCGGGACAGGGGGCCCTATTTTCTATAGCTACACCTTC.

The V gene is TRBV10-3, the J gene TRBJ2-3, with a weak D call TRBD2 (6 bases). Trimming cost V 6 bases and J 4 bases, with 14 bases left between them. Germline loops: CDR1 ENHRY, CDR2 SYGVKD. CDR3 length: 14 residues. The CDR3 sequence: CAIRAGTPADTQYF. The CDR3 coding sequence is TGTGCCATCAGAGCAGGGACTCCGGCAGATACGCAGTATTTT.

The chain joins TRBV9 to TRBJ2-3; 11 nucleotides match TRBD2. The trim removed 2 bases at V and 2 bases at J, leaving 4 bases unmatched. The germline V gene has CDR1 SGDLS and CDR2 YYNGEE. The CDR3 sequence is 16 residues long. As DNA, the CDR3 is TGTGCCAGCAGCGTCGGGACTAGCGGTTTCACAGATACGCAGTATTTT. Protein sequence: CASSVGTSGFTDTQYF. Supplemented by reference TRBV9 and TRBJ2-3, the full variable domain reads DSGVTQTPKHLITATGQRVTLRCSPRSGDLSVYWYQQSLDQGLQFLIQYYNGEERAKGNILERFSAQQFPDLHSELNLSSLELGDSALYFCASSVGTSGFTDTQYFGPGTRLTVL.

The V and J genes are TRBV15 and TRBJ2-7, with a weak D call TRBD1 (5 bases). This CDR3 comprises 13 residues. V lost 0 bases and J 4 bases, leaving 7 bases between the germline ends. Germline CDR1 reads LNHNV; CDR2 reads YYDKDF (reference sequence). This chain's CDR3 is CATSRDKGYEQYF. CDR3 sequence (DNA): TGTGCCACCAGCAGAGATAAGGGGTACGAGCAGTACTTC.

This clone was seen more than once but under ten times. V gene TRBV7-2 combines with J gene TRBJ1-6, with 8 bases aligning to TRBD1. This CDR3 spans 15 amino acids. Trimming took 5 bases from V and 9 from J; bases not matched to a gene: 9. Germline lookup yields CDR1 SGHTA and CDR2 FQGNSA. The CDR3, as DNA: TGTGCCAGCAGCACTACGGACAGGGTGGGTTCACCCCTCCACTTT. Its translation: CASSTTDRVGSPLHF.

The J gene is TRBJ2-2, the V gene TRBV11-2, with D tentatively TRBD2 (6 bases). Trimming pared 1 base from V and 5 bases from J, leaving 14 bases between. Germline-derived CDR1 and CDR2 are SGHAT and FQNNGV. This CDR3 has 16 residues. Here the CDR3 reads CASSLGLARETGELFF. The CDR3 DNA sequence: TGTGCCAGCAGCTTAGGTCTAGCGAGAGAGACCGGGGAGCTGTTTTTT. Full variable domain (remainder filled in from reference TRBV11-2 and TRBJ2-2): EAGVAQSPRYKIIEKRQSVAFWCNPISGHATLYWYQQILGQGPKLLIQFQNNGVVDDSQLPKDRFSAERLKGVDSTLKIQPAKLEDSAVYLCASSLGLARETGELFFGEGSRLTVL.

The chain has TRBV7-9 and TRBJ2-7; 9 bases are a match to TRBD1. Germline trimming cut 5 bases from V and 2 bases from J; bases unmatched to any gene: 10. Germline lookup yields CDR1 SEHNR and CDR2 FQNEAQ (reference sequence). This CDR3 is built from 16 residues. The chain's CDR3 is CASSTSLTGGPYEQYF. For the CDR3, the DNA is TGTGCCAGCAGCACCTCTCTGACAGGGGGTCCCTACGAGCAGTACTTC.

The genes are TRBV7-3 and TRBJ2-1; 9 bases map to TRBD2. Germline V CDR1 and CDR2: SGHTA, FQGTGA. The CDR3 covers 14 residues. The trim removed 1 base at V and 9 bases at J, leaving 4 bases unmatched. Here the CDR3 reads CASSLIVSGSEQFF. In DNA, the CDR3 is TGTGCCAGCAGCTTAATAGTTAGCGGGAGTGAGCAGTTCTTC.

This clone was found once. This specimen includes other DNA sequences encoding the same CDR3. This chain joins TRBV28 and TRBJ1-1; weak D call: TRBD1 (5 bases). Germline V CDR1 and CDR2: MDHEN, SYDVKM. V was trimmed by 2 bases and J by 0 bases, leaving 7 bases between them. This CDR3 is built from 14 residues. CDR3 in amino acids: CASSLRQLNTEAFF. CDR3 coding DNA: TGTGCCAGCAGTTTAAGACAGTTGAACACTGAAGCTTTCTTT.

The rearrangement links TRBV4-3 to TRBJ2-2; TRBD1 might be the D (8 bases). The V gene's germline CDR1 is LGHNA and CDR2 YSLEER. The CDR3 is 16 amino acids. The V end was cut by 4 bases, the J end by 5 bases, with 17 bases between. The chain's CDR3 is CASSPDRAGETGELFF. CDR3 nucleotides: TGCGCCAGCAGCCCGGACAGGGCGGGGGAGACCGGGGAGCTGTTTTTT.

J is TRBJ1-1 and V is TRBV6-1; D is perhaps TRBD1 (5 bases). Germline CDR1 is MNHNS and CDR2 is SASEGT. The CDR3 runs to 14 residues. Trimming removed 6 bases at V and 5 bases at J, with 16 bases between. CDR3 amino acids: CASSSTGGGTEAFF. The DNA of the CDR3 is TGTGCCAGCAGCTCGACGGGGGGGGGAACTGAAGCTTTCTTT.

V usage is TRBV19 and J usage is TRBJ1-2; D remains ambiguous. Germline loops: CDR1 LNHDA, CDR2 SQIVND (reference sequence). This CDR3 has 15 residues. The V end lost 7 bases, the J end lost 1 base, and 16 bases lay between the germline ends. As DNA, the CDR3 is TGTGCCAGTAAGGAAAGTATCATACTTAACTATGGCTACACCTTC. It encodes CASKESIILNYGYTF.

This chain links TRBV29-1 with TRBJ1-2; D might be TRBD1 (5 bases). V lost 3 bases, J lost 6 bases, and 17 bases lay in between. Germline CDR1 is SQVTM and CDR2 is ANQGSEA. CDR3 length equals 14 residues. The DNA for the CDR3 is TGCAGCGTTGATGATCAGGGAGCGAGGGATGGCTACACCTTC. This sequence encodes CSVDDQGARDGYTF.

The J gene is TRBJ2-7, the V gene TRBV30, with D possibly being TRBD2 (7 bases). The CDR3 contains 15 residues. V shed 5 bases and J shed 0 bases, with 17 bases lying between them. CDR1 is GTSNPN, CDR2 SVGIG, per germline (reference sequence). The CDR3: CAWDQGRGPSYEQYF. CDR3 DNA sequence: TGTGCCTGGGACCAGGGGCGGGGGCCCTCCTACGAGCAGTACTTC.

This chain uses TRBV28 with TRBJ2-7; no clear D. The V end lost 2 bases, the J end lost 6 bases, and 14 bases lay between the germline ends. The CDR3 loop spans 14 amino acids. Germline assignment: CDR1 MDHEN and CDR2 SYDVKM. The DNA of the CDR3 is TGTGCCAGCAGTTTAGACCCCAGAGGAATCGAGCAGTACTTC. It translates to CASSLDPRGIEQYF.

The chain links TRBV2 to TRBJ2-7; 13 bases agree with TRBD2. The CDR3 consists of 13 residues. CDR1 and CDR2 from the germline V gene are SNHLY and FYNNEI. The V segment lost 8 bases and the J segment 7 bases; nucleotides outside the gene matches: 5. The CDR3 bases are TGTGCCAGCCGACGACTAGCGGGAGGTGAGCAGTACTTC. It specifies CASRRLAGGEQYF.